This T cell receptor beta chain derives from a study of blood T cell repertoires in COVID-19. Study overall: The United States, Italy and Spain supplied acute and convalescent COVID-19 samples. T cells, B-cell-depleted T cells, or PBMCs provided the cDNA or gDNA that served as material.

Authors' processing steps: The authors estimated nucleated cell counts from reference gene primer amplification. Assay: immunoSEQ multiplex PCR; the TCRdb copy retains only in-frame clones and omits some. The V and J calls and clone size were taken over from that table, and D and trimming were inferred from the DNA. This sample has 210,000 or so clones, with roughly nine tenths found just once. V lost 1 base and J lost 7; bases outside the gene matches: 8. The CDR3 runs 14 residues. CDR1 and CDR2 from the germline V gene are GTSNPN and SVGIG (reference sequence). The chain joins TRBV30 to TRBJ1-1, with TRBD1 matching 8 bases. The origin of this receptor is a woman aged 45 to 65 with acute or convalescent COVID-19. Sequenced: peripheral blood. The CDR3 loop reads CAWSGDRRTGEAFF. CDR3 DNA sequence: TGTGCCTGGAGTGGGGACAGGAGGACCGGTGAAGCTTTCTTT.